A selection of T cell receptor beta chains follows, all from one sample in a study of shared clonotypes between healthy human individuals. TCRdb's copy holds only in-frame clones and misses some; the assay was immunoSEQ multiplex PCR. Here the sample spans millions of clones, roughly 92% being singletons. Material: naive CD4+ T cells sorted from blood. Receptors originate from a man between 18 and 35 years old in good health. CDR3s include the opening cysteine and the closing phenylalanine or tryptophan. Clone size, where shown, is once, few, many, or a class for clones that have expanded.

once	TRBV9	TRBJ2-7	CASSVGGTGAYEQYF
.	TRBV6-1	TRBJ2-1	CASSVDRDRVDEQFF
.	TRBV7-8	TRBJ1-2	CASSLDDSKSYGYTF
.	TRBV27	TRBJ1-1	CASSRTGTEAFF
.	TRBV5-1	TRBJ1-1	CASSLQGRTTEAFF
.	TRBV6-5	TRBJ2-6	CASSTGGKGANVLTF
.	TRBV19	TRBJ1-6	CASMRSPGTNNSPLHF
.	TRBV6-4	TRBJ2-1	CASRGPGEREQFF
.	TRBV5-1	TRBJ2-2	CASSLSRQGRFAGELFF
.	TRBV21-1	TRBJ2-7	CASSRRGGTYEQYF
.	TRBV11-2	TRBJ2-1	CASSHSGRAYNEQFF
.	TRBV2	TRBJ2-2	CASRRDRGPTSTGELFF
.	TRBV9	TRBJ2-2	CASSGRAGTNTGELFF
.	TRBV7-8	TRBJ1-6	CASSPQTGQNSPLHF
once	TRBV7-2	TRBJ2-7	CASSFYSDYEQYF
once	TRBV28	TRBJ1-4	CASSPGTPLSNEKLFF
.	TRBV18	TRBJ2-5	CASSPPGGYQETQYF
.	TRBV5-4	TRBJ1-3	CASSLKGSSGNTIYF
.	TRBV30	TRBJ2-7	CAWTTTPSSYEQYF
.	TRBV5-1	TRBJ2-7	CASSLVGSYEQYF
.	TRBV4-3	TRBJ2-1	CASSQRGTSAHNEQFF
.	TRBV19	TRBJ2-2	CASSIQGGAGELFF
once	TRBV30	TRBJ2-4	CAWSRGGNIQYF
.	TRBV5-1	TRBJ2-1	CASRPTSGRTTYNEQFF
once	TRBV5-1	TRBJ2-7	CASSLPSGGSYEQYF
.	TRBV7-2	TRBJ1-5	CASSPGGGRYQPQHF
.	TRBV5-1	TRBJ2-3	CASSSGTNTREDTQYF
once	TRBV7-8	TRBJ2-3	CASSFVSVRADTQYF
.	TRBV18	TRBJ1-3	CASSPSGLHSGNTIYF
.	TRBV5-1	TRBJ2-5	CASSFQGAQETQYF
.	TRBV7-9	TRBJ1-2	CASSLVEAGLRGYTF
.	TRBV10-3	TRBJ1-2	CAISDMRTGEANYGYTF
.	TRBV29-1	TRBJ2-2	CSVGDIGELFF
.	TRBV7-9	TRBJ2-3	CASSPPSGRTDTQYF
.	TRBV5-1	TRBJ2-7	CASSLALGRGGEQYF
.	TRBV5-1	TRBJ1-4	CASSLVGQTIGEKLFF
once	TRBV19	TRBJ1-4	CASRTHAGQGNEKLFF
.	TRBV5-1	TRBJ1-5	CASSLRDSNQPQHF
.	TRBV19	TRBJ1-5	CASREQGYGNQPQHF
few	TRBV28	TRBJ1-1	CASTGIRGGTEAFF
.	TRBV5-1	TRBJ1-2	CASSARGTGDNYGYTF
.	TRBV30	TRBJ2-7	CAWAGRRGEQYF
.	TRBV9	TRBJ2-4	CASSEGGFAKNIQYF
.	TRBV25-1	TRBJ2-3	CASKRGSTDTQYF